This T cell receptor beta chain was recorded in a study of CD8 T cells in Susac syndrome. The overall study: When blood was collected, patients with Susac syndrome were therapy-naive, were taking corticosteroids, or were receiving intravenous immunoglobulin alone.

Random hexamers primed reverse transcription of about 0.45 to 1 ug RNA. The immunoSEQ assay covered 54 Vbeta and 13 Jbeta segments for CDR3. TCRdb analysed the immunoSEQ multiplex PCR reads with MiXCR anew, one entry per CDR3 protein. Of over 70,000 distinct CDR3 sequences listed, about 95% were seen once; the top ten hold more than 0.5%. Both CD4+ and CD8+ T cells were negatively isolated, and TEMRA cells underwent FACS enrichment. The sequenced sample was CD8+ T cells from PBMCs. This clonotype was obtained from a human donor with Susac syndrome.

Here the CDR3 DNA reads TGTGCCAGCAGCACTAACAGAATGGGGCTCATCACAGATACGCAGTATTTT. Protein: CASSTNRMGLITDTQYF. This sequence joins TRBV7-9 and TRBJ2-3; D may be TRBD1 (5 bases). The CDR3 is 17 amino acids. The germline CDR1 and CDR2 sequences are SEHNR and FQNEAQ (reference sequence). V gave up 5 bases and J gave up 2 bases, with 20 bases separating them.